This T cell receptor beta chain was captured by sequencing in a study of cytotoxic CD8 clonotypes in ibrutinib-treated CLL. Study-wide background: Partial responders about 24, complete 2; around twelve progressed and some 14 stayed in remission by median around 68 months.

Study conclusions and caveats: Under treatment, the uncommon public clonotypes either contracted or remained stable.

As for this clone: Its antigen is unknown.

This table comes from immunoSEQ multiplex PCR, and its TCRdb copy is limited to in-frame clones, with some not included. The sample consists of 43,000 or so clones, over 50% of them appearing once. Specimen: PBMCs, collected after 24 months of ibrutinib treatment. This receptor was taken from a human donor with chronic lymphocytic leukemia.

The CDR3 DNA reads as TGTGCCTGGTCAGGGACAGCGAACACTGAAGCTTTCTTT. It codes for CAWSGTANTEAFF. This chain connects TRBV30 to TRBJ1-1, with 7 bases matching TRBD1. This CDR3 is built from 13 residues. Germline V lookup: CDR1 GTSNPN, CDR2 SVGIG (reference sequence). With 5 bases clipped from V and 1 base from J, the junction kept 4 bases outside the gene matches.